This T cell receptor beta chain was identified in a study of regulatory T cells in long-lasting Graves disease. This CDR3 is 16 amino acids long. The J segment lost 8 bases and the V segment lost 4 bases, leaving 12 bases of the junction unmatched. Germline V lookup: CDR1 SGHKS, CDR2 YYEKEE (reference sequence). Time point denoted: newly diagnosed GD, antithyroid drugs for less than 3 months. From PBMCs, RNA was extracted and then used to make the TCR library. This clonotype was seen more than once but under ten times. Its antigen is as yet unknown. Building the TCR beta libraries relied on iRepertoire HTBI primers, and CDR3 regions underwent Arm-PCR. TCRdb fed the multiplex PCR reads into MiXCR, producing one record per CDR3 protein. The sample comprises about 420,000 distinct CDR3 sequences, about 16% of which are singletons, and approximately 22% rests with the top ten. Whole-study findings and limits: TCR diversity in persistent Graves' patients was below that of newly diagnosed ones.

A further study also used this sample, focusing on T cells in Graves' hyperthyroidism and ophthalmopathy. That report notes: Absence of ophthalmopathy progression within 18 months defined stable Graves' hyperthyroidism.

This TCR was sampled from a woman aged 18-29 years with Graves disease. The chain combines TRBV5-5 with TRBJ2-1; 10 bases match TRBD1. The sequencing here drew on peripheral blood mononuclear cells (PBMCs), taken at new diagnosis, from a patient treated with antithyroid drugs. The CDR3 loop is CASSNPGTGDGYEQFF. The CDR3 bases are TGTGCCAGCAGCAACCCAGGGACAGGGGACGGCTATGAGCAGTTCTTC.